These T cell receptor beta chains were read from a single sample in a study of metastatic and nonmetastatic thyroid tumors. TCRdb recomputed clones from the PCR reads via MiXCR. This sample has about 25,000 clones, with approximately 20% found just once. Input material: blood. The receptors stem from a female donor with papillary thyroid cancer or a benign thyroid nodule (not recorded which). Some clones in this sample may be carry-over from other donors' samples. Both conserved end residues are part of each CDR3. Fields, in order: J gene, V gene, clone size, CDR3 protein. The size of a clone is reported for some rows only, either as once, few or many, or as a class for expanded clones.

TRBJ2-7 | TRBV15 | few | CATSRDRDMEREQYF
TRBJ2-7 | TRBV4-1 | . | CASSQDGRYEQYF
TRBJ1-4 | TRBV4-1 | many | CASSQGTGAHLGKLFF
TRBJ1-2 | TRBV7-8 | many | CASSSLGTGRSGYTF
TRBJ1-1 | TRBV6-1 | few | CATGGPINTEAFF
TRBJ1-5 | TRBV7-2 | many | CASSLAHKTQPQHF
TRBJ2-1 | TRBV9 | many | CASSPGQAYNEQFF
TRBJ1-4 | TRBV7-2 | . | CASSLEDSDEKLFF
TRBJ2-3 | TRBV5-4 | many | CASSLGQTSVGDTQYF
TRBJ2-3 | TRBV18 | many | CASSPWSSGGEEQYF
TRBJ2-3 | TRBV6-4 | . | CASSDGQGADTQYF
TRBJ1-1 | TRBV3-1 | many | CASSPPGGPNTEAFF
TRBJ2-6 | TRBV19 | . | CASSIMGQGASGANVLTF
TRBJ1-2 | TRBV12-5 | many | CASGLGSPGRAGGYTF
TRBJ2-7 | TRBV6-2/TRBV6-3 | medium-sized | CASKPQGPPYEQYF
TRBJ2-2 | TRBV6-9 | few | CASSYSPGQHTGELFF
TRBJ2-3 | TRBV5-6 | . | CASSSKPGLLTDTQYF
TRBJ2-1 | TRBV3-1 | . | CASSQLWNEQFF
TRBJ2-1 | TRBV27 | many | CASSGRLADYNEQFF
TRBJ1-6 | TRBV6-1 | medium-sized | CASSAGTGGDSPLHF
TRBJ2-7 | TRBV11-2 | . | CASSLDPGAGRIEQYF
TRBJ1-1 | TRBV20-1 | many | CSPTTGVNTEAFF
TRBJ2-1 | TRBV6-2/TRBV6-3 | many | CASRAGGDNEQFF
TRBJ2-7 | TRBV6-1 | medium-sized | CATRDRGYYEQYF
TRBJ2-2 | TRBV28 | once | CASRSRGTGELFF
TRBJ1-1 | TRBV11-3 | many | CASSLGGVNTEAFF
TRBJ2-1 | TRBV2 | many | CASSRSGGLTNEQFF
TRBJ2-3 | TRBV12-3/TRBV12-4 | . | CATTRGWAQHTQYF
TRBJ2-7 | TRBV28 | few | CARKTSTTQGEDQYF
TRBJ2-5 | TRBV6-5 | many | CASSYIRTGGGETQYF
TRBJ1-3 | TRBV2 | many | CAFLRGAGNTIYF
TRBJ1-2 | TRBV7-2 | many | CASSTPRGFGGYTF
TRBJ2-3 | TRBV20-1 | many | CSARDPLKSSTDTQYF
TRBJ2-3 | TRBV20-1 | . | CSALSPSTDTQYF
TRBJ1-2 | TRBV3-1 | many | CASSQDTGDGYTF
TRBJ1-2 | TRBV20-1 | many | CSVEGANYGYTF
TRBJ1-6 | TRBV19 | medium-sized | CASSRLTGNSPLHF
TRBJ2-3 | TRBV7-2 | many | CASSFSTDTQYF
TRBJ2-7 | TRBV30 | . | CAWSGRTSGRYEQYF
TRBJ1-2 | TRBV3-1 | . | CASSQAEGAQGGYTF
TRBJ1-2 | TRBV10-3 | medium-sized | CAISESPGQGGYGYTF
TRBJ2-6 | TRBV7-8 | many | CASSLVGLDFSGANVLTF
TRBJ1-2 | TRBV18 | many | CASSPFGSGYTF
TRBJ1-5 | TRBV27 | few | CASSFGTGNQPQNF
TRBJ2-3 | TRBV2 | . | CASSTWWSRSDTQYF
TRBJ2-2 | TRBV2 | medium-sized | CASSGEWRELFF
TRBJ2-7 | TRBV11-2 | many | CASSQSSVLNEQYF
TRBJ2-5 | TRBV20-1 | many | CSAPRGPGGQETQYF
TRBJ1-2 | TRBV20-1 | many | CSARDGGYGYTF
TRBJ1-3 | TRBV7-6 | . | CASIHPGGGPVNTIYF
TRBJ2-1 | TRBV10-3 | many | CATSRDPQSGEQFF
TRBJ2-2 | TRBV11-1 | many | CASSPLDGGGVGELFF
TRBJ2-3 | TRBV29-1 | many | CSVSGTMVGGDTQYF
TRBJ1-4 | TRBV2 | many | CARRTPGEKLFF
TRBJ1-2 | TRBV5-6 | many | CASSSDRGNYGYTF
TRBJ2-1 | TRBV11-3 | many | CASSVGGSSYNEQFF
TRBJ2-2 | TRBV5-1 | . | CASSLVRAGNGELFF